This is a list of T cell receptor beta chains from one sample in a study of cytomegalovirus exposure and HLA in healthy donors. Profiled with immunoSEQ multiplex PCR; TCRdb holds only in-frame clones, not every one. Here the sample spans 100,000 or so clones, 60% to 85% being singletons. The material sequenced was PBMCs. These receptors all come from a male donor in good health and CMV-seronegative. CDR3s include the opening cysteine and the closing phenylalanine or tryptophan. The D gene is left open where the match is weak. Clone sizes are given selectively: once, few, many, or a class where the clone is expanded.

once	TRBJ2-1	TRBD2	TRBV14	TGTGCCAGCAGCCAAGATTTAGGGAGGGCCTACAATGAGCAGTTCTTC	CASSQDLGRAYNEQFF
once	TRBJ1-2	TRBD1	TRBV29-1	TGCAGCGTAAGATTTTCCGACAGGGGAAACTATGGCTACACCTTC	CSVRFSDRGNYGYTF
.	TRBJ1-5	TRBD1	TRBV18	TGTGCCAGCTCACCGGTTTTGGGGACAGGGGACCCCAATCAGCCCCAGCATTTT	CASSPVLGTGDPNQPQHF
.	TRBJ2-7	.	TRBV11-2	TGTGCCAGCAGCCCAACGGGGGGCCAATACGAGCAGTACTTC	CASSPTGGQYEQYF
.	TRBJ1-1	.	TRBV6-6	TGTGCCAGCAGCCTCGGGGGTGAAGCTTTCTTT	CASSLGGEAFF
.	TRBJ1-5	.	TRBV7-9	TGTGCCAGCAGCTCCTGGGGGGGGACTGGTAGCAATCAGCCCCAGCATTTT	CASSSWGGTGSNQPQHF
.	TRBJ2-5	TRBD1	TRBV5-1	TGCGCCAGCAGCTTGGGGACAGGTCAAGAGACCCAGTACTTC	CASSLGTGQETQYF
once	TRBJ2-3	.	TRBV6-4	TGTGCCAGCAGCCGGGAGAGGGGCACAGATACGCAGTATTTT	CASSRERGTDTQYF
.	TRBJ2-3	TRBD2	TRBV5-1	TGCGCCAGCAGCGAGGGACTAGCGGGGGGGAAAAAGTATTTT	CASSEGLAGGKKYF
.	TRBJ1-1	.	TRBV5-4	TGTGCCAGCAGCCTGGCAAAAATGAACACTGAAGCTTTCTTT	CASSLAKMNTEAFF
.	TRBJ1-3	.	TRBV30	TGTGCCTGGAGTCGTACAGGGCGCGCTGGAAACACCATATATTTT	CAWSRTGRAGNTIYF
.	TRBJ2-1	TRBD2	TRBV15	TGTGCCACCAGCAGAGCCCCTAGCGGGGGTGAGCAGTTCTTC	CATSRAPSGGEQFF
once	TRBJ1-1	.	TRBV15	TGTGCCACCAGCAGAGGGGGAGGAGGAGACACTGAAGCTTTCTTT	CATSRGGGGDTEAFF
few	TRBJ2-3	TRBD1	TRBV13	TGTGCCAGCAGCTCCCGATGGGGGGACAGGGAAGCAGATACGCAGTATTTT	CASSSRWGDREADTQYF
.	TRBJ2-1	TRBD2	TRBV4-3	TGCGCCAGCAGCCAAGGACTTACTAGCGGAAACTACAATGAGCAGTTCTTC	CASSQGLTSGNYNEQFF
.	TRBJ1-1	TRBD1	TRBV4-2	TGTGCCAGCAGACCCGGGACAGGGGCCGCCGGGCGTCAAGCTTTCTTT	CASRPGTGAAGRQAFF